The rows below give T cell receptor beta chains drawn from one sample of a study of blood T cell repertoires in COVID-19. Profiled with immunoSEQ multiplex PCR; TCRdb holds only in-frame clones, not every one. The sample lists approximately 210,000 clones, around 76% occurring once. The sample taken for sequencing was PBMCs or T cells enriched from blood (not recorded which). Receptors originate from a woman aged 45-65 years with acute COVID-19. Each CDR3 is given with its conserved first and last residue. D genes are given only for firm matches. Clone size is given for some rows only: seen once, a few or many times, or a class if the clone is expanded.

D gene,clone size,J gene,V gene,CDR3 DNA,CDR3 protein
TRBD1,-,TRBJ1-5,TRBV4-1,TGCGCCAGCAGCCAAACCCCGACAGGGAGCAATCAGCCCCAGCATTTT,CASSQTPTGSNQPQHF
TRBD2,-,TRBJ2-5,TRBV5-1,TGCGCCAGCAGCTTGAGTAGCGGGGAAGAGACCCAGTACTTC,CASSLSSGEETQYF
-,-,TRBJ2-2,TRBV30,TGTGCCTGGATAGTAGGGACATTGAACACCGGGGAGCTGTTTTTT,CAWIVGTLNTGELFF
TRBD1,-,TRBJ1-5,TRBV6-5,TGTGCCAGCAGTCAAATACAGGGGGCAGATCAGCCCCAGCATTTT,CASSQIQGADQPQHF
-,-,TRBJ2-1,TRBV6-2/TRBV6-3,TGTGCCAGCAGTTCCCTCCGTCTTAGCTCCTACAATGAGCAGTTCTTC,CASSSLRLSSYNEQFF
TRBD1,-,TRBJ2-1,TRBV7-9,TGTGCCAGAGGGCAGGGGGACAATGAGCAGTTCTTC,CARGQGDNEQFF
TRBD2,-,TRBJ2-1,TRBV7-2,TGTGCCAGCAGAATAGAGTCTAGCGGGGGGGCGGTTGAGCAGTTCTTC,CASRIESSGGAVEQFF
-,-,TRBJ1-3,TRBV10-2,TGCGCCAGCAGTGAGTCTCGCACAGCTGGAAACACCATATATTTT,CASSESRTAGNTIYF
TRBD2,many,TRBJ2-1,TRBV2,TGTGCCGGCAAGGGGGAGACTAGCGGGCCCCCAAATGAGCAGTTCTTC,CAGKGETSGPPNEQFF
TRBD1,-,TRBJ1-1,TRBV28,TGTGCCAGCAGTCATGACAGGGCGGGGAACTTGAACACTGAAGCTTTCTTT,CASSHDRAGNLNTEAFF
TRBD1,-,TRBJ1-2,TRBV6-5,TGTGCCAGCAGCCCAGGGGGGTGGTACGGCTACACCTTC,CASSPGGWYGYTF
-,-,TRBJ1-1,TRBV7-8,TGTGCCAGCAGCCTGTCCGGGGGAAGCACTGAAGCTTTCTTT,CASSLSGGSTEAFF
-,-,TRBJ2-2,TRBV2,TGTGCCAGCACCACCACAGGAACGGGTGCCGGGGAGCTGTTTTTT,CASTTTGTGAGELFF
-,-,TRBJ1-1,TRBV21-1,TGTGCCAGCAGCAAAGAATGGTGGGGGGGAGCTTTCTTT,CASSKEWWGGAFF
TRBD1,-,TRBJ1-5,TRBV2,TGTGCCAGCAGCGCAGGACAGGGGAGCTATCAGCCCCAGCATTTT,CASSAGQGSYQPQHF
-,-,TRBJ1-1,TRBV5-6,TGTGCCAGCAGTTCCCGGGCTGCGGGGGACACTGAAGCTTTCTTT,CASSSRAAGDTEAFF
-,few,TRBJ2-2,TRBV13,TGTGCCAGCAGCTTAGCGGCCGGGGAGCTGTTTTTT,CASSLAAGELFF
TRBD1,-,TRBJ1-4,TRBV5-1,TGCGCCAGCAGCGTGGGACAGTCGGGTGAAAAACTGTTTTTT,CASSVGQSGEKLFF
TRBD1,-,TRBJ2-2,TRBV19,TGTGCCAGTTCCGGGACAGGGAACACCGGGGAGCTGTTTTTT,CASSGTGNTGELFF
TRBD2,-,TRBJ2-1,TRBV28,TGTGCCAGCAGTTTTCGGAGCGGGGGGGGCGATGAGCAGTTCTTC,CASSFRSGGGDEQFF